A single sample gave rise to the 27 T cell receptor beta chains below, sequenced in a study of shared clonotypes between healthy human individuals. Clones were read by immunoSEQ multiplex PCR, and TCRdb kept only the in-frame ones, dropping some. This table holds around 1,100,000 clones, around 77% found once. Source material: memory CD4+ T cells from PBMCs. Subset: CD45RA-negative fraction. These receptors all stem from a man younger than 30 in good health. Some clones in this sample may be carry-over from other donors' samples.

The chain joins TRBV28 to TRBJ2-7, with D unclear. V was trimmed by 2 bases and J by 2 bases, leaving 10 bases between them. Germline lookup yields CDR1 MDHEN and CDR2 SYDVKM. This CDR3 has 14 amino acids. CDR3 sequence reads: CASSLRVVTYEQYF. As DNA, the CDR3 is TGTGCCAGCAGTTTAAGGGTAGTGACCTACGAGCAGTACTTC.

Concerning this clone itself: A much larger clone differs by one base, so this may be a read error. The genes are TRBV29-1 and TRBJ1-5; TRBD1 aligns across 9 bases. The V gene end was trimmed by 4 bases and the J gene end by 5 bases; junction bases not matched to a gene: 3. Germline CDR1 reads SQVTM; CDR2 reads ANQGSEA. This CDR3 spans 13 amino acids. The CDR3 region is CSVADRGYQPQHF. CDR3 sequence (DNA): TGCAGCGTTGCGGACAGGGGCTATCAGCCCCAGCATTTT.

CDR3 bases: TGTGCCAGCAGCCATTCCAAGGGATTAAACTATGGCTACACCTTC. Protein product: CASSHSKGLNYGYTF. The V gene is TRBV4-2, the J gene TRBJ1-2; no clear D gene. CDR1 is LGHNA and CDR2 is YNFKEQ in the germline V gene. The CDR3 length is 15 residues. The ends were cut back, 3 bases at V and 2 bases at J, with 13 bases in the middle.

The genes are TRBV28 and TRBJ2-1, with D perhaps matching TRBD2 (6 bases). CDR3 length: 15 amino acids. Trimming stripped 3 bases from V and 8 bases from J, with 17 bases between. Germline lookup yields CDR1 MDHEN and CDR2 SYDVKM. CDR3 nucleotide sequence: TGTGCCAGCAGTTTCGCGGGGACCAACTCTGATGAGCAGTTCTTC. Protein: CASSFAGTNSDEQFF. The whole variable domain, filled in from reference TRBV28 and TRBJ2-1, reads DVKVTQSSRYLVKRTGEKVFLECVQDMDHENMFWYRQDPGLGLRLIYFSYDVKMKEKGDIPEGYSVSREKKERFSLILESASTNQTSMYLCASSFAGTNSDEQFFGPGTRLTVL.

The chain links TRBV7-3 to TRBJ2-3; D not resolved. V was clipped by 1 base and J by 2 bases, with 4 bases between them. CDR3 length: 13 amino acids. Germline V gene sequence: CDR1 SGHTA, CDR2 FQGTGA. The DNA of the CDR3 is TGTGCCAGCAGCTTAAGCCACACAGATACGCAGTATTTT. Residues: CASSLSHTDTQYF.

The V call is TRBV19, the J call TRBJ2-1, with D unresolved. The V end was cut by 4 bases, the J end by 0 bases, with 19 bases between. This CDR3 comprises 18 residues. Germline V lookup: CDR1 LNHDA, CDR2 SQIVND (reference sequence). The CDR3 nucleotides are TGTGCCAGTAGTACCGTCGCCTTCTCCACCAGCTCCTACAATGAGCAGTTCTTC. Translation: CASSTVAFSTSSYNEQFF.

This clone was seen only a few times. The chain recombines TRBV7-2 with TRBJ1-1; possible D gene TRBD1, 5 bases. CDR3 length: 17 residues. Per the germline V gene, CDR1 is SGHTA and CDR2 is FQGNSA. V lost 5 bases and J lost 0, with 19 bases in between. The CDR3 sequence: CASSPPGTVAMNTEAFF. The CDR3 nucleotides are TGTGCCAGCAGCCCCCCAGGGACGGTAGCGATGAACACTGAAGCTTTCTTT.

The V and J genes are TRBV28 and TRBJ1-2; 9 nucleotides agree with TRBD1. Germline V gene sequence: CDR1 MDHEN, CDR2 SYDVKM. CDR3 length: 14 amino acids. V lost 10 bases, J lost 3 bases, and 9 bases stayed unmatched. DNA for the CDR3: TGTGCCATCCGGGGGACAGGGAGCGACTATGGCTACACCTTC. Translating it yields CAIRGTGSDYGYTF.

V is TRBV2 and J is TRBJ1-2; D gene unclear. Germline CDR1 and CDR2: SNHLY and FYNNEI. This CDR3 contains 13 residues. V was trimmed by 7 bases and J by 4 bases, leaving 13 bases between them. Here the CDR3 reads CASNSRLSYGYTF. Here the CDR3 DNA reads TGTGCCAGCAATTCCAGACTAAGCTATGGCTACACCTTC.

The genes are TRBV5-1 and TRBJ2-1; possibly TRBD1 for D (6 bases). The germline V and J ends were trimmed by 4 bases and 3 bases, with 11 bases remaining between them. The V gene's germline CDR1 is SGHRS and CDR2 YFSETQ. The CDR3 sequence is 14 residues long. The CDR3 here is CASSPGTIYNEQFF. DNA of the CDR3: TGCGCCAGCAGCCCCGGGACAATCTACAATGAGCAGTTCTTC.

The chain is built from TRBV7-9 and TRBJ2-7, with D maybe TRBD1 (6 bases). V lost 3 bases, J lost 1 base, and 13 bases lay in between. The CDR3 sequence is 15 residues long. From germline, CDR1 is SEHNR and CDR2 FQNEAQ (reference sequence). The CDR3 spells CASSFWQGISYEQYF. The CDR3 DNA is TGTGCCAGCAGCTTCTGGCAGGGGATTTCCTACGAGCAGTACTTC.

The chain couples TRBV11-2 to TRBJ1-2; tentative D call: TRBD1 (6 bases). Germline assignment: CDR1 SGHAT and CDR2 FQNNGV. Between the trimmed V and J ends, which lost 2 bases and 4 bases, there was a span of 14 bases. The length of the CDR3 is 15 residues. CDR3 bases: TGTGCCAGCAGCTTAAACCTCGACAGGTTCTATGGCTACACCTTC. It is translated as CASSLNLDRFYGYTF.

The rearrangement joins TRBV25-1 to TRBJ2-6; 9 bases fit TRBD2. V shed 3 bases and J 1 base; nucleotides not matched to a gene: 7. The length of the CDR3 is 18 residues. CDR1 is MGHDK, CDR2 SYGVNS, per germline. CDR3 amino acids: CASSDWGSGRSGANVLTF. Written as DNA, the CDR3 is TGTGCCAGCAGTGACTGGGGTAGCGGGAGATCTGGGGCCAACGTCCTGACTTTC.

The DNA of the CDR3 is TGTGCCAGCAGTTACGACCAAACCCGAGAGACCCAGTACTTC. Translated, it gives CASSYDQTRETQYF. V usage is TRBV6-6 and J usage is TRBJ2-5; D gene uncertain. Germline V gives CDR1 MNHNY, CDR2 SVGAGI (reference sequence). The V and J ends lost 2 bases and 4 bases respectively, with 11 bases between them. This CDR3 has 14 residues.

Here the CDR3 reads CASSRTSGIYEQYF. The CDR3 nucleotides are TGCGCCAGCAGCCGGACTAGCGGGATCTACGAGCAGTACTTC. The chain uses TRBV5-1 and TRBJ2-7; TRBD2 agrees at 12 bases. The V gene's germline CDR1 is SGHRS and CDR2 YFSETQ. The CDR3 extends over 14 amino acids. J was trimmed by 3 bases and V by 4 bases; bases with no gene match: 2.

As to this clone: Other DNA variants within this sample encode the same CDR3. The chain carries TRBV4-1 and TRBJ2-4; 8 nucleotides match TRBD1. CDR3 length equals 15 residues. The ends lost 4 bases at V and 3 bases at J; junction bases unmatched: 5. Germline loops: CDR1 MGHRA, CDR2 YSYEKL. Here the CDR3 reads CASSPTGAGKNIQYF. Written as DNA, the CDR3 is TGCGCCAGCAGCCCGACAGGGGCGGGCAAAAACATTCAGTACTTC.

This clone appeared a single time. The CDR3 loop is CASSLGQGDNQPQHF. The CDR3 DNA is TGTGCCAGCAGCTTAGGACAGGGGGACAATCAGCCCCAGCATTTT. V is TRBV11-2 and J is TRBJ1-5; TRBD1 aligns across 9 bases. CDR3 length: 15 residues. Trimming cost V 1 base and J 3 bases; bases outside gene matches: 1. Germline V gene sequence: CDR1 SGHAT, CDR2 FQNNGV.

CDR3 sequence (DNA): TGTGCCAGCAGCCCGGCCGTTGGACGGGAGACCCAGTACTTC. Residues: CASSPAVGRETQYF. The gene calls are TRBV27 and TRBJ2-5; D remains ambiguous. Trimming took off 6 bases at V and 5 bases at J, with 16 bases between the two ends. Germline CDR1 and CDR2: MNHEY and SMNVEV (reference sequence). This CDR3 is 14 amino acids long.

As concerns this clone: The same CDR3 arises from other DNA sequences in this sample as well. The J gene is TRBJ2-5, the V gene TRBV5-1; maybe TRBD1 (5 bases). Trimming pared 2 bases from V and 1 base from J, leaving 6 bases between. The length of the CDR3 is 13 residues. The germline V gene encodes CDR1 SGHRS and CDR2 YFSETQ. The CDR3 here is CASSFRGQETQYF. In nucleotides, the CDR3 is TGCGCCAGCAGCTTTAGGGGCCAAGAGACCCAGTACTTC. The full variable domain, rest sourced from reference TRBV5-1 and TRBJ2-5, is KAGVTQTPRYLIKTRGQQVTLSCSPISGHRSVSWYQQTPGQGLQFLFEYFSETQRNKGNFPGRFSGRQFSNSRSEMNVSTLELGDSALYLCASSFRGQETQYFGPGTRLLVL.

This sequence joins TRBV29-1 and TRBJ1-5; no clear D gene. This CDR3 is 12 amino acids long. Trimming took 6 bases from V and 6 from J, leaving 12 bases between them. Germline CDR1 is SQVTM and CDR2 is ANQGSEA. This CDR3 reads CSVSGRIQPQHF. The CDR3 region has the DNA TGCAGCGTCTCGGGCCGTATTCAGCCCCAGCATTTT.

CDR3 loop: CASSDPGRVNTEAFF. The CDR3 DNA reads as TGTGCCAGCAGTGACCCGGGGAGGGTGAACACTGAAGCTTTCTTT. The V call is TRBV2, the J call TRBJ1-1, with D unresolved. The germline gives CDR1 SNHLY, CDR2 FYNNEI. V was cut by 3 bases and J by 0 bases, with 11 bases left in between. The CDR3 has 15 amino acids.

The chain has TRBV4-2 and TRBJ2-1, with TRBD2 as a possible D gene (5 bases). Germline assignment: CDR1 LGHNA and CDR2 YNFKEQ. V dropped 4 bases and J dropped 4 bases, with 11 bases sitting between them. CDR3 size: 14 residues. CDR3 nucleotide sequence: TGTGCCAGCAGCCGCGGACTCGGATACAATGAGCAGTTCTTC. Translated: CASSRGLGYNEQFF.

The V gene is TRBV5-1, the J gene TRBJ2-5; unclear D gene. V lost 0 bases to trimming and J lost 3 bases, with 9 bases between them. Germline V gene sequence: CDR1 SGHRS, CDR2 YFSETQ. This CDR3 region has 14 residues. CDR3 bases: TGCGCCAGCAGCTTGGGCCACATCGAAGAGACCCAGTACTTC. This encodes CASSLGHIEETQYF.

This rearrangement joins TRBV15 to TRBJ2-7; TRBD2 matches 8 bases. The germline gives CDR1 LNHNV, CDR2 YYDKDF (reference sequence). CDR3 size: 16 residues. Trimming at V came to 4 bases and at J to 9 bases, leaving 17 bases not matched to a gene. In nucleotides, the CDR3 is TGTGCCACCAGCATCGCAACGGGAGGGGACCGGGGCGTGCAGTACTTC. It yields the protein CATSIATGGDRGVQYF.

The genes are TRBV27 and TRBJ2-7; no clear D gene. The germline V gene encodes CDR1 MNHEY and CDR2 SMNVEV (reference sequence). The CDR3 sequence is 14 residues long. V was shortened by 5 bases and J by 7 bases, with 18 bases between the two germline ends. DNA for the CDR3: TGTGCCAGCAGTCTCCGGCCACTAAGTGGGGAGCAGTACTTC. Translated, it gives CASSLRPLSGEQYF.

Comments on this clone: Being one base from a much bigger clone, this may be a read error. The gene calls are TRBV25-1 and TRBJ2-5; no clear D. CDR1 is MGHDK, CDR2 SYGVNS, per germline. The CDR3 loop spans 10 amino acids. Trimming left V 5 bases short and J 5 bases short, with 3 bases between. The CDR3 protein is CASSRETQYF. The DNA of the CDR3 is TGTGCCAGCAGTAGGGAGACCCAGTACTTC.

The gene calls are TRBV15 and TRBJ1-4, with D unclear. Germline V gene sequence: CDR1 LNHNV, CDR2 YYDKDF (reference sequence). Trimming removed 0 bases from V and 0 bases from J, with 11 bases in between. The CDR3 runs to 17 residues. CDR3 region: CATSREKIGTTNEKLFF. The CDR3 nucleotides are TGTGCCACCAGCAGAGAAAAAATAGGTACAACTAATGAAAAACTGTTTTTT. Combining the CDR3 with reference TRBV15 and TRBJ1-4 gives the whole variable domain DAMVIQNPRYQVTQFGKPVTLSCSQTLNHNVMYWYQQKSSQAPKLLFHYYDKDFNNEADTPDNFQSRRPNTSFCFLDIRSPGLGDTAMYLCATSREKIGTTNEKLFFGSGTQLSVL.